These 5 T cell receptor beta chains were sequenced from one sample in a study of shared clonotypes between healthy human individuals. The repertoire was sequenced with immunoSEQ multiplex PCR; TCRdb's copy has only in-frame clones and lacks some. The sample has a few hundred thousand clones, over 50% seen once. Material for sequencing was memory CD4+ T cells sorted from blood. Subset in this sample: CD45RA-negative fraction. The receptor set was obtained from a man under 40 in good health.

J is TRBJ1-2 and V is TRBV5-6; no firm D call. Germline V lookup: CDR1 SGHDT, CDR2 YYEEEE. V lost 4 bases and J 3 bases, leaving 16 bases between the germline ends. The CDR3 is made up of 15 amino acids. CDR3 nucleotides: TGTGCCAGCAGCGCGTCGTCTTGGGTTCACTATGGCTACACCTTC. As protein: CASSASSWVHYGYTF.

Written as DNA, the CDR3 is TGCGCCAGCAGCTCCTTACAGGGGGCTTATGGCTACACCTTC. Translation: CASSSLQGAYGYTF. This chain links TRBV5-1 with TRBJ1-2; 9 bases align to TRBD1. The CDR3 is 14 residues long. With 3 bases clipped from V and 5 bases from J, the junction kept 5 bases outside the gene matches. Germline-derived CDR1 and CDR2 are SGHRS and YFSETQ.

This clone has a handful of counts. The rearrangement uses TRBV28 and TRBJ2-2; no definite D call. Looked up from germline, CDR1 is MDHEN and CDR2 is SYDVKM. CDR3 size: 15 residues. V dropped 6 bases and J dropped 3 bases, with 14 bases sitting between them. In DNA, the CDR3 is TGTGCCAGCAGCCGAACGACTGAGCACACCGGGGAGCTGTTTTTT. Translating gives CASSRTTEHTGELFF. Full variable domain (remainder filled in from reference TRBV28 and TRBJ2-2): DVKVTQSSRYLVKRTGEKVFLECVQDMDHENMFWYRQDPGLGLRLIYFSYDVKMKEKGDIPEGYSVSREKKERFSLILESASTNQTSMYLCASSRTTEHTGELFFGEGSRLTVL.

This chain uses TRBV15 with TRBJ2-1; 13 bases fit TRBD2. Germline CDR1 LNHNV, CDR2 YYDKDF (reference sequence). The CDR3 has 17 residues. Losses at the gene ends were 0 bases for V and 2 bases for J; bases not matched to a gene: 1. The CDR3 protein is CATSRETSGRAYNEQFF. The CDR3 nucleotides read TGTGCCACCAGCAGAGAAACTAGCGGGAGGGCCTACAATGAGCAGTTCTTC.

The rearrangement uses TRBV19 and TRBJ2-1; 10 bases line up with TRBD2. The CDR3 consists of 14 residues. Germline lookup yields CDR1 LNHDA and CDR2 SQIVND (reference sequence). V shed 7 bases and J 7 bases; nucleotides not matched to a gene: 7. The chain's CDR3 is CASNRAGGPNEQFF. The DNA of the CDR3 is TGTGCCAGTAATCGAGCGGGAGGGCCAAATGAGCAGTTCTTC.